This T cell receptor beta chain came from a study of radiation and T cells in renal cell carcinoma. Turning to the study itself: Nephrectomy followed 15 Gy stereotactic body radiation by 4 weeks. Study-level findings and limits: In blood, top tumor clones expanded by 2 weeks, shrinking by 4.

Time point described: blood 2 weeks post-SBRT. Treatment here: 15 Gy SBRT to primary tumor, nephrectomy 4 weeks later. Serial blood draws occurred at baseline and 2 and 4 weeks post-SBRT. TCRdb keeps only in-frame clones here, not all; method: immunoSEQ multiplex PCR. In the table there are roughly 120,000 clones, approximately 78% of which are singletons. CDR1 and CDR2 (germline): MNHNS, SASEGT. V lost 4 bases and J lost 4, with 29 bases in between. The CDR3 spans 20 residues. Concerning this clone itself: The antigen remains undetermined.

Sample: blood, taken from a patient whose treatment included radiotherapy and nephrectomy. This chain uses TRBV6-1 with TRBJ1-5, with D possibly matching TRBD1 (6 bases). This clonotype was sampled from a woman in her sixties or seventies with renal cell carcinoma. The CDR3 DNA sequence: TGTGCCAGCAGTGGACCCGGGACACTCAGTATATCGTTCTTTAATCAGCCCCAGCATTTT. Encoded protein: CASSGPGTLSISFFNQPQHF.